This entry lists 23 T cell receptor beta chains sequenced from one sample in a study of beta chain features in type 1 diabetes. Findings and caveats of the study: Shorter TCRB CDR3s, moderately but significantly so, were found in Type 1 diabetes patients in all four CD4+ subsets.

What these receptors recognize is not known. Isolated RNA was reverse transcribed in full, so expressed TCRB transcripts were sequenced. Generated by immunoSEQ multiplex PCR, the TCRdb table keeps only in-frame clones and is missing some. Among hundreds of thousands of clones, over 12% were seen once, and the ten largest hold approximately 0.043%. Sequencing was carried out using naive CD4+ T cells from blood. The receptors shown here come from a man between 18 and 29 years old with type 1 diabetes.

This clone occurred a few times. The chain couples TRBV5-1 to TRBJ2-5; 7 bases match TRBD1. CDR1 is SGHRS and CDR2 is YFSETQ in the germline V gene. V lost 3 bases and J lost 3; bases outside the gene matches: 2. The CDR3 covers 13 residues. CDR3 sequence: CASSSTGKETQYF. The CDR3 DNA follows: TGCGCCAGCAGCTCGACAGGGAAAGAGACCCAGTACTTC.

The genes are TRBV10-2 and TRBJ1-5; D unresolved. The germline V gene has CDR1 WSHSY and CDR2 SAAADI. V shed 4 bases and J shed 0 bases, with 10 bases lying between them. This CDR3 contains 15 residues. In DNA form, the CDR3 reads TGCGCCAGCAGTGTCCAGCCCTATAGCAATCAGCCCCAGCATTTT. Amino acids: CASSVQPYSNQPQHF.

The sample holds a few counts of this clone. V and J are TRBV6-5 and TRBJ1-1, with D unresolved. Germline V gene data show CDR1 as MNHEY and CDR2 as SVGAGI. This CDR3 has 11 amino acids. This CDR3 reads CVIIRNTEAFF. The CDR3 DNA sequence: TGTGTGATTATAAGGAACACTGAAGCTTTCTTT.

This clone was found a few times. The CDR3 DNA sequence: TGTGCCAGCAGTTATTTCACGCACAGGGATGAGCAGTTCTTC. Translation gives CASSYFTHRDEQFF. The genes are TRBV6-5 and TRBJ2-1; D is perhaps TRBD1 (6 bases). V gave up 3 bases and J gave up 8 bases, with 14 bases separating them. Germline V CDR1 and CDR2: MNHEY, SVGAGI. The CDR3 extends over 14 amino acids.

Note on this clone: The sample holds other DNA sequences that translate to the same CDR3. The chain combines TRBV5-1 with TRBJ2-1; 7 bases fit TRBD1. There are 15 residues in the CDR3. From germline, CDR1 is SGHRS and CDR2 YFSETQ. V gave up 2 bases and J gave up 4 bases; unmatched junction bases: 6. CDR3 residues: CASSFSRGSYNEQFF. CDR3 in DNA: TGCGCCAGCAGCTTCTCCAGGGGGTCGTACAATGAGCAGTTCTTC.

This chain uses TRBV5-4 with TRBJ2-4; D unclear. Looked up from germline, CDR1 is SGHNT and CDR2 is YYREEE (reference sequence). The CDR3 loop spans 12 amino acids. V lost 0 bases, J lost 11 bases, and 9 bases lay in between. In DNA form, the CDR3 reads TGTGCCAGCAGCTTGGGTCGAGAGGTTCAGTACTTC. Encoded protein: CASSLGREVQYF.

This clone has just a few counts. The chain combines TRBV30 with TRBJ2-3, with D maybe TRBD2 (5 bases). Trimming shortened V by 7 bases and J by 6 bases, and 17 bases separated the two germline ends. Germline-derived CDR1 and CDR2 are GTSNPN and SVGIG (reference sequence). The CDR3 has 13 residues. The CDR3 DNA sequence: TGTGCCTTGACTACCACACATTCTGATACGCAGTATTTT. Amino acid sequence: CALTTTHSDTQYF.

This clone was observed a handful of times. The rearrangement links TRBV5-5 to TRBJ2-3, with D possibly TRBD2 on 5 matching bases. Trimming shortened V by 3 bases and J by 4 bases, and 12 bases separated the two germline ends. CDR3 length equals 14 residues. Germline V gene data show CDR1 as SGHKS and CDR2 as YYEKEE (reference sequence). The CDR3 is CASSSTKEADTQYF. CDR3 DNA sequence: TGTGCCAGCAGCTCGACAAAGGAGGCAGATACGCAGTATTTT.

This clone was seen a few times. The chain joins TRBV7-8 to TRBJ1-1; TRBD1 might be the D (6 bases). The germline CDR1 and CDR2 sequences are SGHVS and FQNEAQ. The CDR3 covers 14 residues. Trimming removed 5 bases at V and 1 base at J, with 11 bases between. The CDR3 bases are TGTGCCAGCAGCCCAACAGGGAGGAACACTGAAGCTTTCTTT. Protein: CASSPTGRNTEAFF.

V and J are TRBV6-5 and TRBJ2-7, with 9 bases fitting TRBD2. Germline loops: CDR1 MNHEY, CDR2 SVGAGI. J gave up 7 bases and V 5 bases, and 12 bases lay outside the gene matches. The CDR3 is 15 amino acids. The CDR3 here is CASSRGASGMGEQYF. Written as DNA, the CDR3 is TGTGCCAGCAGTCGCGGGGCTAGCGGGATGGGAGAGCAGTACTTC.

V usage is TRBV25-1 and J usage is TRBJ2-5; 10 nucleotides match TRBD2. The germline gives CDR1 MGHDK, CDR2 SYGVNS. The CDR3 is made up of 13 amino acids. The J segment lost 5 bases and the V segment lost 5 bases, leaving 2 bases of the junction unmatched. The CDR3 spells CASSLAGAETQYF. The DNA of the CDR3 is TGTGCCAGCAGTCTAGCGGGAGCGGAGACCCAGTACTTC.

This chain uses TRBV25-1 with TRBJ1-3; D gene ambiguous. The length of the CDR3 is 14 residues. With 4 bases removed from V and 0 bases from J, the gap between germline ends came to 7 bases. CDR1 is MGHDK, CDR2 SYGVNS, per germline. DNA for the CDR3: TGTGCCAGCAGTGGACATTACTCTGGAAACACCATATATTTT. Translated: CASSGHYSGNTIYF.

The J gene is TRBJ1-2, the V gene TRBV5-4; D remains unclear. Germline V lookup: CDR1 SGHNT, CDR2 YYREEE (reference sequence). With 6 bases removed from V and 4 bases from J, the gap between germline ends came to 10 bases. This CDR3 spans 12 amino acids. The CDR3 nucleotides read TGTGCCAGCACCAGGTCCGCCTATGGCTACACCTTC. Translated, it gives CASTRSAYGYTF.

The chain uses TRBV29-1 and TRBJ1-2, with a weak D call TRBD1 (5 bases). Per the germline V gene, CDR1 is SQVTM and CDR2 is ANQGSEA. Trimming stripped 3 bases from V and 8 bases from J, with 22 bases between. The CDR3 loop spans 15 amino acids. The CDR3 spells CSVDRADLGSSGYTF. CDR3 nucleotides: TGCAGCGTTGACAGGGCGGATCTGGGCAGCTCCGGCTACACCTTC.

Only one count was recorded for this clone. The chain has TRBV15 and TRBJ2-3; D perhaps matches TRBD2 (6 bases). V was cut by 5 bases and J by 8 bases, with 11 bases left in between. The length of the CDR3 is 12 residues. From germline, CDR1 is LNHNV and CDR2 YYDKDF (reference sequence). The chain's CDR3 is CATSRAGSTQYF. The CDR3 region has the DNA TGTGCCACCAGCCGAGCGGGTTCTACGCAGTATTTT.

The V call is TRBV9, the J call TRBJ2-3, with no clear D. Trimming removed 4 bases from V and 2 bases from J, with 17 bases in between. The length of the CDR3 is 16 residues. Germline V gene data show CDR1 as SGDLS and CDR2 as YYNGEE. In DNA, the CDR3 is TGTGCCAGCAGCCCCCGACCGGCTCTCACCACAGATACGCAGTATTTT. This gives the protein CASSPRPALTTDTQYF.

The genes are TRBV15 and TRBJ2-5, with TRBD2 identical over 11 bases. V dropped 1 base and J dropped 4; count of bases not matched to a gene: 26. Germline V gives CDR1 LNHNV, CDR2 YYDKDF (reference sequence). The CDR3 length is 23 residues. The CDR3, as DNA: TGTGCCACCAGCAGAGTCCACGGATCCCCCGGGACTAGCGGAAGTGATAAATCAGAGACCCAGTACTTC. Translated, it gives CATSRVHGSPGTSGSDKSETQYF.

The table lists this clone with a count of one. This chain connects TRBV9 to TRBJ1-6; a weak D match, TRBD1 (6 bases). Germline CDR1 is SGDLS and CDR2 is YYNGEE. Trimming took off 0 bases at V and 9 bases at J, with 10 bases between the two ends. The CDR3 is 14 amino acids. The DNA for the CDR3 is TGTGCCAGCAGCGTAGAGATGGGGGCTTCACCCCTCCACTTT. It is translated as CASSVEMGASPLHF.

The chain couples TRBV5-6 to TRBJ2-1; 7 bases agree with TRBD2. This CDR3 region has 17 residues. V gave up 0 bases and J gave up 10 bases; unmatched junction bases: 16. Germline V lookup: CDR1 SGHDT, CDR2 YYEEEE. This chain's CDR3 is CASSLARLAREIGEQFF. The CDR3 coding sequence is TGTGCCAGCAGCTTGGCCCGACTAGCCCGGGAAATAGGAGAGCAGTTCTTC.

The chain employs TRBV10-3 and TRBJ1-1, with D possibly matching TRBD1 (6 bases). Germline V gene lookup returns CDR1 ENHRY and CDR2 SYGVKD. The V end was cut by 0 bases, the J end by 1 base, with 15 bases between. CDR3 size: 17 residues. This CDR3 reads CAISESFRGVTNTEAFF. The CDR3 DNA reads TGTGCCATCAGTGAGTCTTTCAGGGGAGTTACGAACACTGAAGCTTTCTTT.

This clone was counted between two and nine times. As DNA, the CDR3 is TGTGCCAGCAGCGTAGGACAGGCGAACGACTACGAGCAGTACTTC. Protein: CASSVGQANDYEQYF. The chain joins TRBV9 to TRBJ2-7, with D maybe TRBD1 (6 bases). The CDR3 has 15 amino acids. CDR1 is SGDLS, CDR2 YYNGEE, per germline. V gave up 0 bases and J gave up 3 bases, with 13 bases separating them.

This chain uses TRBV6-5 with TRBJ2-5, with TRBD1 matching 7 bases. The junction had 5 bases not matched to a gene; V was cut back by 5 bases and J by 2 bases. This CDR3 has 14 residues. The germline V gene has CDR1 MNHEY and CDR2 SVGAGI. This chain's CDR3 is CASSITGVQETQYF. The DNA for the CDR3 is TGTGCCAGCAGTATAACAGGGGTTCAAGAGACCCAGTACTTC.

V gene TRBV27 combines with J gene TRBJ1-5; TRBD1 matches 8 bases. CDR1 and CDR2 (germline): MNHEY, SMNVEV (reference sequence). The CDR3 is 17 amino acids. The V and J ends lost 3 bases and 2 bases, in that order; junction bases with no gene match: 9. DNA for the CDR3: TGTGCCAGCAGTTTGCCCCCGGACAGGGAAGGCAATCAGCCCCAGCATTTT. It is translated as CASSLPPDREGNQPQHF.